These T cell receptor beta chains were read from a single sample in a study of blood T cell repertoires in COVID-19. Clones were read by immunoSEQ multiplex PCR, and TCRdb kept only the in-frame ones, dropping some. The repertoire holds approximately 300,000 clones, with about 85% as singletons. The sample comprised PBMCs or T cells enriched from blood (not recorded which). These receptors were obtained from a woman aged 25 to 39 who had been exposed to COVID-19. CDR3s include the opening cysteine and the closing phenylalanine or tryptophan. Fields, in order: V gene, J gene, D gene, clone size, CDR3 DNA, CDR3 protein. The D gene is left open where the match is weak. Not every row has a clone size; where given, it reads once, few, many or a size class.

V: TRBV7-2; J: TRBJ1-6; D: -; size: -; DNA: TGTGCCAGCAGCCCCCCCCAGGGTGGAGCACCCCTCCACTTT; CDR3: CASSPPQGGAPLHF
V: TRBV4-1; J: TRBJ1-4; D: -; size: -; DNA: TGCGCCAGCAGCCCACCGTGGGCCTCTTTGGCTAATGAAAAACTGTTTTTT; CDR3: CASSPPWASLANEKLFF
V: TRBV30; J: TRBJ1-3; D: -; size: -; DNA: TGTGCCTGGAGTAATTCGGGGAACACCATATATTTT; CDR3: CAWSNSGNTIYF
V: TRBV4-3; J: TRBJ1-2; D: -; size: -; DNA: TGCGCCAGCAGCCAAGGTCTATTGCAGGAAAACTATGGCTACACCTTC; CDR3: CASSQGLLQENYGYTF
V: TRBV19; J: TRBJ1-5; D: TRBD1; size: -; DNA: TGTGCCAGTAAGAGGGGGCAGGGCAATCAGCCCCAGCATTTT; CDR3: CASKRGQGNQPQHF
V: TRBV19; J: TRBJ1-1; D: -; size: -; DNA: TGTGCCAGTTCTAATTTGAACACTGAAGCTTTCTTT; CDR3: CASSNLNTEAFF
V: TRBV28; J: TRBJ1-2; D: -; size: once; DNA: TGTGCCAGCAGTTTAGGGAAAATCAGGGCGCAGGACACCTTC; CDR3: CASSLGKIRAQDTF
V: TRBV5-6; J: TRBJ1-2; D: TRBD1; size: many; DNA: TGTGCCAGCAGCTCTCCGACAGGGTGGTATGGCTACACCTTC; CDR3: CASSSPTGWYGYTF
V: TRBV7-2; J: TRBJ1-1; D: -; size: once; DNA: TGTGCCAGCAGCTTCCATGAGGGGGACACTGAAGCTTTCTTT; CDR3: CASSFHEGDTEAFF
V: TRBV7-9; J: TRBJ2-1; D: TRBD1; size: few; DNA: TGTGCCAGCAGCTTATGGGACAGGGTGACTAATGAGCAGTTCTTC; CDR3: CASSLWDRVTNEQFF
V: TRBV2; J: TRBJ1-6; D: TRBD1; size: many; DNA: TGTGCCAGCAGTGAAAGGCAGGGGGCGAATTCACCCCTCCACTTT; CDR3: CASSERQGANSPLHF
V: TRBV27; J: TRBJ1-2; D: -; size: once; DNA: TGTGCCAGCAGTTTACGGCTAGATTTGTATGGCTACACCTTC; CDR3: CASSLRLDLYGYTF
V: TRBV7-6; J: TRBJ2-7; D: -; size: -; DNA: TGTGCCAGCAGCTTTCCGGGAAGCGAGCAGTACTTC; CDR3: CASSFPGSEQYF
V: TRBV3-1/TRBV3-2; J: TRBJ2-1; D: -; size: -; DNA: TGTGCCAGCAGCCAAGACTGGAGGGTTAATGAGCAGTTCTTC; CDR3: CASSQDWRVNEQFF
V: TRBV19; J: TRBJ1-4; D: TRBD1; size: -; DNA: TGTGCCAGTAGGACGGAGGGGGACAGGGCTGAAAAACTGTTTTTT; CDR3: CASRTEGDRAEKLFF
V: TRBV28; J: TRBJ2-1; D: TRBD2; size: -; DNA: TGTGCCAGCAGTTCCCCTAGCGGGAGCTACCACAATGAGCAGTTCTTC; CDR3: CASSSPSGSYHNEQFF
V: TRBV2; J: TRBJ2-7; D: TRBD2; size: -; DNA: TGTGCCAGCCGTCACCCTAGCGGGGGGTTATCCTACGAGCAGTACTTC; CDR3: CASRHPSGGLSYEQYF
V: TRBV29-1; J: TRBJ1-1; D: TRBD1; size: -; DNA: TGCAGCGTGGGACAGGTGATCCGTGAAGCTTTCTTT; CDR3: CSVGQVIREAFF
V: TRBV15; J: TRBJ2-4; D: TRBD1; size: -; DNA: TGTGCCACCAGCAGAGATTCACAGGGGGACATTCAGTACTTC; CDR3: CATSRDSQGDIQYF
V: TRBV9; J: TRBJ1-6; D: -; size: once; DNA: TGTGCCAGCAGCAGAACAGGGTTTATGGATTCACCCCTCCACTTT; CDR3: CASSRTGFMDSPLHF
V: TRBV6-5; J: TRBJ2-7; D: TRBD2; size: -; DNA: TGTGCCACCGGGAGGCCCGGCCCTTACGAGCAGTACTTC; CDR3: CATGRPGPYEQYF
V: TRBV7-3; J: TRBJ2-1; D: -; size: -; DNA: TGTGCCAGCAGCTTAGGATTTGTGGGAGTGGGCAATGAGCAGTTCTTC; CDR3: CASSLGFVGVGNEQFF
V: TRBV19; J: TRBJ2-1; D: -; size: -; DNA: TGTGCCAGTAGTATAGATCCCCACGGTAGCTACAATGAGCAGTTCTTC; CDR3: CASSIDPHGSYNEQFF